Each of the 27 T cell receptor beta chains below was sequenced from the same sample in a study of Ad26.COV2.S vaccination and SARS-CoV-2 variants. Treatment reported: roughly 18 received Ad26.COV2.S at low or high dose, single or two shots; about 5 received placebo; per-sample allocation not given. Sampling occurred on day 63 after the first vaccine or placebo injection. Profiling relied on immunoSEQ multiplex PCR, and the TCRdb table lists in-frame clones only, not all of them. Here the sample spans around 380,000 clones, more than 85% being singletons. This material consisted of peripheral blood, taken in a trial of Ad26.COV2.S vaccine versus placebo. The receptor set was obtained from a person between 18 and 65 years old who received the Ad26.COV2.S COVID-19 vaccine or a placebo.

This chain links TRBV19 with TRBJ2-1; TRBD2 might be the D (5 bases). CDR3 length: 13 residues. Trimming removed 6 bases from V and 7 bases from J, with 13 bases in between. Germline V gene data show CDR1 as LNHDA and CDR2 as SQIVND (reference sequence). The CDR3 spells CASRPGSGNEQFF. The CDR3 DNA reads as TGTGCCAGTAGGCCGGGGTCGGGGAATGAGCAGTTCTTC.

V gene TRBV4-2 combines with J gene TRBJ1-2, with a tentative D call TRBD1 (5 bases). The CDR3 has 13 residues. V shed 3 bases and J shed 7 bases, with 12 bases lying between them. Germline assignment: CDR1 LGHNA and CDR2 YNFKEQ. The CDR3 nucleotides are TGTGCCAGCAGCCATACAGGCTACAGTGGCTACACCTTC. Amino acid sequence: CASSHTGYSGYTF.

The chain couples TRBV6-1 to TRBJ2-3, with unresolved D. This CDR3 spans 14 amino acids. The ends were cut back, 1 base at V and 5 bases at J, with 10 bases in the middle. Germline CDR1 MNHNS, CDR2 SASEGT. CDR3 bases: TGTGCCAGCAGTGAAGGAGGTCTTGGAGATACGCAGTATTTT. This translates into CASSEGGLGDTQYF.

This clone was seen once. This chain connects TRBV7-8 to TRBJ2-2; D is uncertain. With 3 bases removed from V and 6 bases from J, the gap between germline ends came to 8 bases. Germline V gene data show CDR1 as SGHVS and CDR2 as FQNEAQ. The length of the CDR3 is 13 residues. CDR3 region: CASSFSEAGELFF. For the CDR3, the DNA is TGTGCCAGCAGCTTCAGCGAGGCCGGGGAGCTGTTTTTT.

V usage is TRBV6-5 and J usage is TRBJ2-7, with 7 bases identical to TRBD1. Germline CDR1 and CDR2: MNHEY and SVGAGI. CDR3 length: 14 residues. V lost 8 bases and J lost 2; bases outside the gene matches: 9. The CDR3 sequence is CASGTTDRPYEQYF. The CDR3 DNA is TGTGCCAGCGGAACCACGGACAGGCCCTACGAGCAGTACTTC.

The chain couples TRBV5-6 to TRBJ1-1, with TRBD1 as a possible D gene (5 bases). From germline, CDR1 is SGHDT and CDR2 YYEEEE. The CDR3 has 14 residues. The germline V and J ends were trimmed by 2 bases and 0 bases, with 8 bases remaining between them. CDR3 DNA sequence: TGTGCCAGCAGCTTAGGGGTTCTGAACACTGAAGCTTTCTTT. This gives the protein CASSLGVLNTEAFF.

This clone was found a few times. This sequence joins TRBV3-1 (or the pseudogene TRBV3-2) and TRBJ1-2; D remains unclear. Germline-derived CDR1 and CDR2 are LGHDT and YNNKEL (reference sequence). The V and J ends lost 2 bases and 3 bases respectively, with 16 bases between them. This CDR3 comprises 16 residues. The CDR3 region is CASSQRSTARDYGYTF. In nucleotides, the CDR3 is TGTGCCAGCAGCCAAAGGTCCACCGCGAGGGACTATGGCTACACCTTC.

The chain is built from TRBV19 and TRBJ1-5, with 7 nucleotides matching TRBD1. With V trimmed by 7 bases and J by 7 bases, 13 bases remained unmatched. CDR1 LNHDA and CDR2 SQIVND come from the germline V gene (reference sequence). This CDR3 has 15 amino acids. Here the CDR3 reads CASTDSGDRRQPQHF. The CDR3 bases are TGTGCCAGTACTGATAGTGGGGACAGACGCCAGCCCCAGCATTTT.

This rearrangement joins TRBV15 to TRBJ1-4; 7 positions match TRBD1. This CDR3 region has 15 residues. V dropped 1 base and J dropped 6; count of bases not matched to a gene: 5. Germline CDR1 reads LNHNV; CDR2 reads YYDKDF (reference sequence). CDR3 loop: CATSRARGNDEKLFF. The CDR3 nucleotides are TGTGCCACCAGCAGAGCCAGGGGGAACGATGAAAAACTGTTTTTT.

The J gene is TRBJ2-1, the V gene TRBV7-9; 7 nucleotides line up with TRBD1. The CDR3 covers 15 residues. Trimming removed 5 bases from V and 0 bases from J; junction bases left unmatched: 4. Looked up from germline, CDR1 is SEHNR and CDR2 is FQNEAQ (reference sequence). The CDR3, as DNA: TGTGCCAGCAGCCCCAGGGGGAACTCCTACAATGAGCAGTTCTTC. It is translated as CASSPRGNSYNEQFF.

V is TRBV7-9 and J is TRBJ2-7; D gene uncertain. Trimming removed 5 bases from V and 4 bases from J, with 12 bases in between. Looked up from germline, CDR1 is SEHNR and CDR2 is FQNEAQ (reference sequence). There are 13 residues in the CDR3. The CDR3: CASSAKAWYEQYF. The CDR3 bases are TGTGCCAGCAGCGCCAAGGCGTGGTACGAGCAGTACTTC.

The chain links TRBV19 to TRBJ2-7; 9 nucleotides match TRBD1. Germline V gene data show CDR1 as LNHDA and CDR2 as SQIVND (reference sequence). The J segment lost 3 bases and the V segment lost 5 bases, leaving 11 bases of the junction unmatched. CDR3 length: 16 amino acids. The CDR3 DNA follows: TGTGCCAGTAGTCCCCGGGACAGGGAAAAAGGCTACGAGCAGTACTTC. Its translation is CASSPRDREKGYEQYF.

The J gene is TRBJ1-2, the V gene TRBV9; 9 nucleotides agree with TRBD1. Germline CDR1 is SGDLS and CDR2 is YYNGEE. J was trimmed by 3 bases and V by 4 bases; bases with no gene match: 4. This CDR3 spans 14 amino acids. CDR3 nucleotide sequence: TGTGCCAGCAGCTACCGGACAGGGGACTATGGCTACACCTTC. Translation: CASSYRTGDYGYTF.

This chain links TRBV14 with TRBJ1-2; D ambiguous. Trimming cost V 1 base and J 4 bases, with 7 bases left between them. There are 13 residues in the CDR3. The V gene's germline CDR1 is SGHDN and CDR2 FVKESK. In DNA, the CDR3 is TGTGCCAGCAGCCAAGCTTGGAGCTATGGCTACACCTTC. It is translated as CASSQAWSYGYTF.

CDR3 in DNA: TGTGCCAGCAGCTTAGGTAGGGCAGGGCTTACTGAGAATGAGCAGTTCTTC. It translates to CASSLGRAGLTENEQFF. This chain uses TRBV7-6 with TRBJ2-1; D perhaps matches TRBD1 (5 bases). The CDR3 totals 17 residues. Trimming removed 1 base at V and 7 bases at J, with 20 bases between. The germline CDR1 and CDR2 sequences are SGHVS and FNYEAQ.

CDR3 protein: CASREGPSSYEQYF. For the CDR3, the DNA is TGTGCCAGTAGGGAGGGGCCAAGCTCCTACGAGCAGTACTTC. This chain uses TRBV19 with TRBJ2-7, with D possibly matching TRBD2 (6 bases). Per germline, CDR1 LNHDA and CDR2 SQIVND (reference sequence). CDR3 length: 14 residues. V lost 6 bases and J lost 0, with 12 bases in between. Complete variable domain (other parts from reference TRBV19 and TRBJ2-7): DGGITQSPKYLFRKEGQNVTLSCEQNLNHDAMYWYRQDPGQGLRLIYYSQIVNDFQKGDIAEGYSVSREKKESFPLTVTSAQKNPTAFYLCASREGPSSYEQYFGPGTRLTVT.

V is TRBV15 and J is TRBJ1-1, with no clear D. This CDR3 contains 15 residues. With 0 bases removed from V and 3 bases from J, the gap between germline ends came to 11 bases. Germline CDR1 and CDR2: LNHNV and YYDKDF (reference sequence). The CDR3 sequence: CATSRDDREYTEAFF. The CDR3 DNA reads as TGTGCCACCAGCAGAGATGACCGAGAATACACTGAAGCTTTCTTT.

CDR3 coding DNA: TGTGCCAGTAGTCGGTCCGCTGAGAGCACAGATACGCAGTATTTT. Translating it yields CASSRSAESTDTQYF. The V call is TRBV19, the J call TRBJ2-3; D is undetermined. The V gene lost 5 bases and the J gene lost 0 bases, with 12 bases spanning the gap. From germline, CDR1 is LNHDA and CDR2 SQIVND (reference sequence). This CDR3 has 15 amino acids.

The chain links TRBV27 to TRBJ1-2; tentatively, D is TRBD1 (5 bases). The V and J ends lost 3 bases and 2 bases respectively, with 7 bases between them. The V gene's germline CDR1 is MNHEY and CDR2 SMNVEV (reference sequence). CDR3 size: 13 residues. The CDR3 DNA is TGTGCCAGCAGTTTGAACAGGAACTATGGCTACACCTTC. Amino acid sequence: CASSLNRNYGYTF.

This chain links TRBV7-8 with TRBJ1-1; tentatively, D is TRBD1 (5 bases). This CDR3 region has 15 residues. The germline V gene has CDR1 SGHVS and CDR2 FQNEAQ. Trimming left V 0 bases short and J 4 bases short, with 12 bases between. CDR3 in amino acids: CASSLASPDTTEAFF. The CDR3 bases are TGTGCCAGCAGCTTAGCTTCGCCGGACACCACTGAAGCTTTCTTT.

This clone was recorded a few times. The CDR3 nucleotides read TGTGCCAGCAGCTCGCAGGGGGCGCTTGAAAAACTGTTTTTT. This sequence encodes CASSSQGALEKLFF. This chain connects TRBV7-9 to TRBJ1-4; TRBD1 matches 8 bases. J lost 7 bases, V lost 4 bases, and 5 bases had no gene match. Germline CDR1 is SEHNR and CDR2 is FQNEAQ (reference sequence). This CDR3 is built from 14 residues.

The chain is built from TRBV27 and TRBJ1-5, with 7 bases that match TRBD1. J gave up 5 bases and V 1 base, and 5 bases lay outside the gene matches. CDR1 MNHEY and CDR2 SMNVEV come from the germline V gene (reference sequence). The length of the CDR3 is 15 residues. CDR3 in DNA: TGTGCCAGCAGTTTATTGGGGACAGATGATCAGCCCCAGCATTTT. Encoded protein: CASSLLGTDDQPQHF.

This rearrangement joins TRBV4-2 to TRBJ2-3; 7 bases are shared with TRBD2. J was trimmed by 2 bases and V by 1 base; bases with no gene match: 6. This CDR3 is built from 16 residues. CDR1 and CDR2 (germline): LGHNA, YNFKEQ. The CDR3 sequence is CASSQASGANTDTQYF. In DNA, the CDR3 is TGTGCCAGCAGCCAAGCCAGCGGGGCGAACACAGATACGCAGTATTTT.

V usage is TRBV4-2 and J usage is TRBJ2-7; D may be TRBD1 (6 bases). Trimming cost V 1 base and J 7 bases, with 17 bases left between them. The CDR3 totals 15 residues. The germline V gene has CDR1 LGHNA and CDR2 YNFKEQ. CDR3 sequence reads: CASSQGSGVGAEQYF. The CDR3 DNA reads TGTGCCAGCAGCCAAGGGTCAGGGGTCGGAGCGGAGCAGTACTTC.

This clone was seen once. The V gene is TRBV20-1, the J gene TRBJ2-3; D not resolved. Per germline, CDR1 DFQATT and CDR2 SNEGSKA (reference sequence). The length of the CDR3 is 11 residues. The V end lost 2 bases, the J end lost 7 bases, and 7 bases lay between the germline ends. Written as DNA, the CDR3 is TGCAGTGCTAGAAATGCGCATACGCAGTATTTT. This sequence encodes CSARNAHTQYF.

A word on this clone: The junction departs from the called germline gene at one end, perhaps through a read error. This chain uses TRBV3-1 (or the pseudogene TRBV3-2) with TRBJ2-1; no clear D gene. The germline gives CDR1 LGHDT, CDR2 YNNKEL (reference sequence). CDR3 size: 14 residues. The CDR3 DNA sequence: TGTGCCGGCAGCTCGGTGCCGGTGGGCAATGAGCAGTTCTTC. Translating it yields CAGSSVPVGNEQFF.

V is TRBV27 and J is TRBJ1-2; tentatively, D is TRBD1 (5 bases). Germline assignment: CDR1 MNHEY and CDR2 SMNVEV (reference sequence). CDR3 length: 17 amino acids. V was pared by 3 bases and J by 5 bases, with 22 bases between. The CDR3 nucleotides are TGTGCCAGCAGTTTCCGGTCAGGGTCCTCTGGCTTTTATGGCTACACCTTC. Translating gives CASSFRSGSSGFYGYTF.